The present entry profiles one T cell receptor beta chain with its context. The data originate from a study of blood T cell repertoires in COVID-19. TCRdb's table, derived via immunoSEQ multiplex PCR, lists solely in-frame clones and lacks some. This table holds roughly 230,000 clones, almost 90% found once. V lost 0 bases to trimming and J lost 4 bases, with 10 bases between them. Germline V lookup: CDR1 SGDLS, CDR2 YYNGEE. This CDR3 comprises 14 residues. Patients of the Seattle cohort, enrolled during active infection, were followed longitudinally. The receptor was derived from an older woman with COVID-19, enrolled during active disease. This chain joins TRBV9 and TRBJ2-5; no firm D call. Sequencing was performed on peripheral blood. This CDR3 is CASSVGRHRETQYF. Written as DNA, the CDR3 is TGTGCCAGCAGCGTAGGACGGCACAGAGAGACCCAGTACTTC.